The 26 T cell receptor beta chains in this list originate from one sample, sequenced in a study of response to subunit inactivated influenza vaccine. TCRdb reanalysed the RT-PCR reads using MiXCR and keeps one entry per CDR3 protein. The table records 500,000 or so distinct CDR3 sequences, approximately 9.9% of them present only once. Source: PBMCs from blood, taken 40 to 50 days after vaccination. All receptors derive from a man aged 45 to 65 who received an inactivated influenza vaccine.

This clonotype was counted a few times. The V and J genes are TRBV5-6 and TRBJ2-3; 11 nucleotides agree with TRBD2. V gave up 4 bases and J gave up 4 bases; unmatched junction bases: 8. Germline V gene data show CDR1 as SGHDT and CDR2 as YYEEEE. The CDR3 has 16 amino acids. CDR3: CASSRRLAGIADTQYF. CDR3 bases: TGTGCCAGCAGCCGACGACTAGCGGGAATCGCAGATACGCAGTATTTT.

The gene calls are TRBV7-2 and TRBJ1-5; D remains unclear. This CDR3 contains 12 residues. Trimming cost V 6 bases and J 3 bases, with 6 bases left between them. Germline-derived CDR1 and CDR2 are SGHTA and FQGNSA. This CDR3 reads CASRRANQPQHF. The CDR3 DNA reads as TGTGCCAGCAGACGGGCCAATCAGCCCCAGCATTTT. Supplemented by reference TRBV7-2 and TRBJ1-5, the full variable domain reads GAGVSQSPSNKVTEKGKDVELRCDPISGHTALYWYRQSLGQGLEFLIYFQGNSAPDKSGLPSDRFSAERTGGSVSTLTIQRTQQEDSAVYLCASRRANQPQHFGDGTRLSIL.

The V gene is TRBV7-8, the J gene TRBJ1-4; a weak D match, TRBD1 (5 bases). V lost 5 bases, J lost 3 bases, and 10 bases lay in between. The CDR3 has 14 residues. Germline V CDR1 and CDR2: SGHVS, FQNEAQ. The CDR3: CASSRTRSNEKLFF. CDR3 DNA: TGTGCCAGCAGCCGGACACGTTCTAATGAAAAACTGTTTTTT.

This clonotype was seen a few times. This rearrangement joins TRBV20-1 to TRBJ2-7, with 9 bases matching TRBD1. V gave up 4 bases and J gave up 0 bases; unmatched junction bases: 4. Germline CDR1 DFQATT, CDR2 SNEGSKA (reference sequence). This CDR3 is 14 amino acids long. The CDR3 DNA sequence: TGCAGTGCTATGGGACAGGGCTACTCCTACGAGCAGTACTTC. Translating it yields CSAMGQGYSYEQYF.

The chain employs TRBV6-1 and TRBJ1-3; 8 bases fit TRBD1. Looked up from germline, CDR1 is MNHNS and CDR2 is SASEGT. Unmatched junction bases numbered 8, after V lost 6 bases and J lost 4 bases. The CDR3 has 15 residues. CDR3 sequence reads: CASRPTGEYGNTIYF. The CDR3 DNA follows: TGTGCCAGCAGGCCGACAGGGGAGTACGGAAACACCATATATTTT.

On this clonotype itself: A read error may account for a junction end that differs from germline. The chain uses TRBV4-2 and TRBJ2-1; 11 bases fit TRBD1. CDR1 and CDR2 (germline): LGHNA, YNFKEQ. The CDR3 covers 15 residues. CDR3 sequence: CAGSLGQGVYNEQFF. The CDR3 nucleotides read TGTGCCGGCAGCTTGGGACAGGGGGTCTACAATGAGCAGTTCTTC.

This clonotype turned up a few times. V is TRBV27 and J is TRBJ2-7, with 9 bases matching TRBD1. Germline CDR1 is MNHEY and CDR2 is SMNVEV (reference sequence). Trimming cost V 7 bases and J 1 base; bases outside gene matches: 2. The length of the CDR3 is 13 residues. The CDR3, as DNA: TGTGCCAGCAAACAGGGGGCTTCCTACGAGCAGTACTTC. Translated, it gives CASKQGASYEQYF.

J is TRBJ1-5 and V is TRBV4-2, with a tentative D call TRBD1 (6 bases). This CDR3 has 15 amino acids. Trimming cost V 0 bases and J 5 bases, with 11 bases left between them. Per the germline V gene, CDR1 is LGHNA and CDR2 is YNFKEQ. CDR3 nucleotides: TGTGCCAGCAGCCAAGATCAGGGGATCCATCAGCCCCAGCATTTT. Amino acid sequence: CASSQDQGIHQPQHF.

This clonotype was seen repeatedly, ten times or more. The chain employs TRBV29-1 and TRBJ1-2; D not certain. The CDR3 is 13 residues long. Germline V CDR1 and CDR2: SQVTM, ANQGSEA. The CDR3 loop reads CSARVADNYGYTF. The CDR3 DNA reads as TGCAGTGCTAGAGTAGCGGATAACTATGGCTACACCTTC.

A note on this clonotype: One end of the junction varies from germline; a read error may be responsible. The chain joins TRBV6-5 to TRBJ2-3; no clear D gene. Germline CDR1 is MNHEY and CDR2 is SVGAGI. The CDR3 runs to 17 residues. Written as DNA, the CDR3 is TGTGCCAGCAGTTACCGTCCTCAGTTCGGGTACCCAGATACGCACTATTTT. It specifies CASSYRPQFGYPDTHYF.

This clonotype came up many times. The chain uses TRBV29-1 and TRBJ2-7; 8 nucleotides agree with TRBD1. CDR3 length equals 11 residues. Per germline, CDR1 SQVTM and CDR2 ANQGSEA. V lost 7 bases and J lost 3; bases outside the gene matches: 2. The CDR3 is CSGGQGYEQYF. The CDR3 nucleotides read TGCAGCGGAGGACAGGGCTACGAGCAGTACTTC.

This clonotype was detected only a few times. The chain employs TRBV9 and TRBJ1-5, with D unclear. V was pared by 0 bases and J by 4 bases, with 5 bases between. In germline, CDR1 is SGDLS, CDR2 YYNGEE. The CDR3 contains 13 residues. CDR3 residues: CASSVEVNQPQHF. The CDR3 nucleotides read TGTGCCAGCAGCGTAGAGGTAAATCAGCCCCAGCATTTT.

This clonotype was recorded many times. This chain uses TRBV5-1 with TRBJ2-2; D ambiguous. The CDR3 covers 13 residues. Trimming pared 4 bases from V and 5 bases from J, leaving 9 bases between. CDR1 is SGHRS and CDR2 is YFSETQ in the germline V gene. In nucleotides, the CDR3 is TGCGCCAGCAGCCCTTTGAGAACCGGGGAGCTGTTTTTT. The encoded protein is CASSPLRTGELFF.

In its sample, this clonotype was seen many times. This chain connects TRBV20-1 to TRBJ2-3; TRBD2 matches at 14 bases. The CDR3 has 20 amino acids. After removal of 3 bases from V and 0 bases from J, the junction contained 14 bases not matched to a gene. Germline CDR1 DFQATT, CDR2 SNEGSKA (reference sequence). The CDR3 loop is CSASGISGTSGSASTDTQYF. CDR3 sequence (DNA): TGCAGTGCTAGCGGAATCTCCGGGACTAGCGGGAGTGCTAGCACAGATACGCAGTATTTT.

Note on this clonotype: A read error may be the cause here, since a much bigger clone is one base away. The chain couples TRBV6-2 or TRBV6-3 to TRBJ2-7, with 11 nucleotides matching TRBD2. CDR3 size: 13 residues. V dropped 6 bases and J dropped 5; count of bases not matched to a gene: 3. Germline V gene sequence: CDR1 MNHEY, CDR2 SVGEGT. CDR3 loop: CASRLAGAHEQYF. CDR3 coding DNA: TGTGCCAGCAGACTAGCGGGAGCGCACGAGCAGTACTTC.

This clonotype was picked up many times. This rearrangement joins TRBV11-2 to TRBJ1-1; D is undetermined. The length of the CDR3 is 14 residues. Per germline, CDR1 SGHAT and CDR2 FQNNGV. Trimming left V 1 base short and J 1 base short, with 7 bases between. CDR3 sequence reads: CASSLVQTNTEAFF. CDR3 nucleotides: TGTGCCAGCAGCTTAGTTCAGACGAACACTGAAGCTTTCTTT.

The chain links TRBV7-2 to TRBJ2-7, with D possibly matching TRBD2 (6 bases). In germline, CDR1 is SGHTA, CDR2 FQGNSA. This CDR3 is built from 16 residues. Trimming stripped 0 bases from V and 4 bases from J, with 16 bases between. In nucleotides, the CDR3 is TGTGCCAGCAGCTTAGCGGCCGGGAGTTGGGGTTACGAGCAGTACTTC. It codes for CASSLAAGSWGYEQYF. Looking up the rest from reference TRBV7-2 and TRBJ2-7 gives the full variable domain: GAGVSQSPSNKVTEKGKDVELRCDPISGHTALYWYRQSLGQGLEFLIYFQGNSAPDKSGLPSDRFSAERTGGSVSTLTIQRTQQEDSAVYLCASSLAAGSWGYEQYFGPGTRLTVT.

The chain uses TRBV4-3 and TRBJ2-3; D is perhaps TRBD1 or TRBD2 (5 bases each). The CDR3 has 18 amino acids. CDR1 and CDR2 (germline): LGHNA, YSLEER. The germline V and J ends were trimmed by 0 bases and 0 bases, with 16 bases remaining between them. CDR3 DNA sequence: TGCGCCAGCAGCCAAGATAAGTTGAGGGGTTATAGCACAGATACGCAGTATTTT. The encoded protein is CASSQDKLRGYSTDTQYF.

The chain links TRBV4-2 to TRBJ2-6; D is uncertain. CDR3 length: 15 amino acids. The germline V gene has CDR1 LGHNA and CDR2 YNFKEQ. The V end lost 0 bases, the J end lost 1 base, and 4 bases lay between the germline ends. CDR3 loop: CASSQDGSGANVLTF. The DNA of the CDR3 is TGTGCCAGCAGCCAAGACGGGTCTGGGGCCAACGTCCTGACTTTC.

This clonotype was picked up many times. The rearrangement uses TRBV27 and TRBJ2-7; 11 bases agree with TRBD2. Per the germline V gene, CDR1 is MNHEY and CDR2 is SMNVEV (reference sequence). Trimming at V came to 3 bases and at J to 3 bases, leaving 4 bases not matched to a gene. CDR3 size: 15 residues. CDR3 amino acids: CASSFVSGRGYEQYF. The CDR3 region has the DNA TGTGCCAGCAGTTTCGTTAGCGGGAGGGGCTACGAGCAGTACTTC.

This clonotype was counted only a few times. The rearrangement joins TRBV3-1 to TRBJ1-5, with D hard to call. The CDR3 length is 13 residues. Germline V CDR1 and CDR2: LGHDT, YNNKEL (reference sequence). V was shortened by 1 base and J by 6 bases, with 7 bases between the two germline ends. The CDR3 bases are TGTGCCAGCAGCCAAGGTCTCGGTCAGCCCCAGCATTTT. This codes for CASSQGLGQPQHF.

CDR3 residues: CASKGGEYEQYF. CDR3 bases: TGTGCCAGCAAAGGGGGCGAATACGAGCAGTACTTC. V is TRBV2 and J is TRBJ2-7; 7 bases align to TRBD1. V lost 7 bases to trimming and J lost 4 bases; unmatched junction nucleotides: 4. Germline V lookup: CDR1 SNHLY, CDR2 FYNNEI. The CDR3 is made up of 12 amino acids.

This chain uses TRBV10-3 with TRBJ2-7; 8 bases agree with TRBD1. V shed 3 bases, J shed 6 bases, and the junction held 7 bases outside the gene matches. The CDR3 loop spans 14 amino acids. Germline loops: CDR1 ENHRY, CDR2 SYGVKD. The CDR3 here is CAISEQGGLSEQYF. As DNA, the CDR3 is TGTGCCATCAGTGAACAGGGGGGCCTCTCCGAGCAGTACTTC.

The chain is built from TRBV20-1 and TRBJ2-1, with D perhaps matching TRBD2 (5 bases). Trimming took 2 bases from V and 4 from J, leaving 12 bases between them. The CDR3 consists of 14 residues. Germline V CDR1 and CDR2: DFQATT, SNEGSKA (reference sequence). The CDR3 loop is CSARLGVRYNEQFF. As DNA, the CDR3 is TGCAGTGCTAGACTGGGAGTGCGGTACAATGAGCAGTTCTTC.

This clonotype occurred a few times. The chain couples TRBV5-1 to TRBJ2-1; D unclear. Trimming removed 4 bases from V and 6 bases from J, with 14 bases in between. The germline CDR1 and CDR2 sequences are SGHRS and YFSETQ. This CDR3 region has 14 residues. CDR3 sequence reads: CASSLEPHLNEQFF. Written as DNA, the CDR3 is TGCGCCAGCAGCCTTGAACCCCACCTCAATGAGCAGTTCTTC.

This clonotype has just a few counts. This chain links TRBV20-1 with TRBJ2-5, with TRBD1 identical over 9 bases. Germline lookup yields CDR1 DFQATT and CDR2 SNEGSKA (reference sequence). Germline trimming cut 6 bases from V and 5 bases from J; bases unmatched to any gene: 7. The CDR3 consists of 13 residues. CDR3: CSAPGQGSETQYF. CDR3 nucleotides: TGCAGTGCACCGGGACAGGGCTCTGAGACCCAGTACTTC.